This TCR beta chain was captured in a study of breast tumors, draining lymph nodes, adjacent tissues. Each CDR3 protein gets one entry after TCRdb re-called the multiplex PCR reads with MiXCR. There are about 100,000 distinct CDR3 sequences in the sample; about 20% occur only once, and 1% to 1.5% lies in the top ten. Breast cancer patients provided tissue from their axillary draining lymph nodes. On this clonotype itself: Antigen: not known.

Study observations and caveats: The data were judged consistent with most tumor T cells coming from lymph node and expanding in tumor.

Material for sequencing was axillary lymph node tissue. The clonotype comes from a female donor with breast cancer. Some clones in this sample may be carry-over from other donors' samples.

This CDR3 is CAWRDGSGNTIYF. The CDR3 region has the DNA TGTGCCTGGCGGGATGGATCTGGAAACACCATATATTTT. J is TRBJ1-3 and V is TRBV30; D unresolved. This CDR3 has 13 amino acids. Trimming stripped 5 bases from V and 1 base from J, with 9 bases between. Germline V lookup: CDR1 GTSNPN, CDR2 SVGIG (reference sequence).